This is a list of T cell receptor beta chains from one sample in a study of cytomegalovirus exposure and HLA in healthy donors. The repertoire was sequenced with immunoSEQ multiplex PCR; TCRdb's copy has only in-frame clones and lacks some. The table has 100,000 or so clones, around three quarters seen once. Source material: PBMCs. These receptors were collected from a female donor in good health and CMV-seropositive. The CDR3 runs from the conserved cysteine through the conserved F or W. The D gene is left open where the match is weak.

TRBJ1-5,-,TRBV7-9,TGTGCCAGCAGCTTAGTGGCCCCATCAGGGAATCAGCCCCAGCATTTT,CASSLVAPSGNQPQHF
TRBJ1-2,TRBD1,TRBV6-1,TGTGCCAGCAGCGTGACAGGGGGCGCGGGAGGCTACACCTTC,CASSVTGGAGGYTF
TRBJ1-5,TRBD1,TRBV30,TGTGCCTGGAAGGCCGCGAGATCGGGACAGCATTTTTATCAGCCCCAGCATTTT,CAWKAARSGQHFYQPQHF
TRBJ2-7,TRBD1,TRBV2,TGTGCCAGCAGTGCGTCAACAGGGGGTTGGTCCGAGCAGTACTTC,CASSASTGGWSEQYF
TRBJ1-5,-,TRBV14,TGTGCCAGCAGCCAACGGCTGGGGCTGATTAGCAATCAGCCCCAGCATTTT,CASSQRLGLISNQPQHF
TRBJ1-1,-,TRBV4-2,TGTGCCAGCAGCCAATCTGGCCCCCAAAGGAACACTGAAGCTTTCTTT,CASSQSGPQRNTEAFF
TRBJ2-2,TRBD2,TRBV30,TGTGCCTGGAGTGTACTCTTTTCGGGAGGGACCGGGGAGCTGTTTTTT,CAWSVLFSGGTGELFF
TRBJ1-2,TRBD1,TRBV27,TGTGCCAGCAGTTCCGCGGACAGGGCTAACTATGGCTACACCTTC,CASSSADRANYGYTF
TRBJ2-1,TRBD2,TRBV10-3,TGTGCCATCAGTAATCCTAGCGGGGCCCGCTCCTACAATGAGCAGTTCTTC,CAISNPSGARSYNEQFF
TRBJ2-6,-,TRBV7-8,TGTGCCAGCAGCTCGGGAGCGCAGACTCCTGGGGCCAACGTCCTGACTTTC,CASSSGAQTPGANVLTF
TRBJ2-1,TRBD2,TRBV19,TGTGCCAGTAGTATAGGAGCGGGGACCTACAATGAGCAGTTCTTC,CASSIGAGTYNEQFF
TRBJ1-1,-,TRBV11-2,TGTGCCAGCAGCTCGGGGGGGCCGAACACTGAAGCTTTCTTT,CASSSGGPNTEAFF